This T cell receptor beta chain was sequenced for a study of lymphopenia after photon versus proton radiotherapy. Study results and limitations: After lymphocyte nadir, photon-treated repertoires showed oligoclonal expansion, especially CD8+ Temra.

The germline V gene has CDR1 SQVTM and CDR2 ANQGSEA. The CDR3 sequence is 10 residues long. Trimming took 4 bases from V and 10 from J, leaving 8 bases between them. Worth noting for this clone: Its specificity is not known.

The assay was immunoSEQ multiplex PCR, and TCRdb's table has in-frame clones only and misses some. The sample yields tens of thousands of clones, around 83% seen once. The TCR originated in a man aged 55-75 years with pancreatic cancer. Sequencing was performed on peripheral blood, taken from a patient treated with proton-based radiotherapy. This chain joins TRBV29-1 and TRBJ2-1; D not resolved. CDR3 DNA: TGCAGCGTTGGGATGGGAGAGCAGTTCTTC. It codes for CSVGMGEQFF.